The next 10 T cell receptor beta chains were all read from a single sample in a study of patients and donors after allogeneic stem cell transplantation. TCRdb analysed the RT-PCR reads with MiXCR anew, one entry per CDR3 protein. The sample carries 110,000 or so distinct CDR3 sequences, around 35% recorded once. The sequencing input was blood, either unsorted or a sorted T cell fraction (not recorded which). Receptor source: a human donor who was either an allogeneic HSCT recipient or a stem cell or donor lymphocyte infusion donor (not recorded which). It is not recorded whose cells these are; they may come from a transplant donor.

This clonotype came up a few times. The CDR3 region has the DNA TGTGCCAGCAGCCTTGGAAGAGAACGGCCCCAGCATTTT. Encoded protein: CASSLGRERPQHF. V usage is TRBV7-2 and J usage is TRBJ1-5, with unresolved D. The germline V gene encodes CDR1 SGHTA and CDR2 FQGNSA. This CDR3 comprises 13 residues. The V and J ends lost 5 bases and 9 bases respectively, with 14 bases between them.

The V call is TRBV28, the J call TRBJ2-5; the match to TRBD2 covers 7 bases. The ends lost 7 bases at V and 6 bases at J; junction bases unmatched: 14. There are 15 residues in the CDR3. CDR1 is MDHEN, CDR2 SYDVKM, per germline. The DNA for the CDR3 is TGTGCCAGCACCGCGGGAGTTGGGCGCGGACAGACCCAGTACTTC. It codes for CASTAGVGRGQTQYF.

The chain couples TRBV7-9 to TRBJ2-3; 8 nucleotides match TRBD1. From germline, CDR1 is SEHNR and CDR2 FQNEAQ (reference sequence). V lost 5 bases and J lost 4; bases outside the gene matches: 5. This CDR3 has 14 amino acids. CDR3 sequence reads: CASSIGQGPDTQYF. The CDR3 region has the DNA TGTGCCAGCAGCATCGGACAGGGCCCAGATACGCAGTATTTT.

The chain uses TRBV20-1 and TRBJ1-4; D remains unclear. Trimming took off 5 bases at V and 6 bases at J, with 22 bases between the two ends. This CDR3 is built from 16 residues. Germline CDR1 DFQATT, CDR2 SNEGSKA (reference sequence). CDR3 sequence reads: CSAPLKPGLRDEKLFF. As DNA, the CDR3 is TGCAGTGCTCCCCTCAAACCTGGACTTCGGGATGAAAAACTGTTTTTT.

This clonotype has only a few counts. The rearrangement uses TRBV29-1 and TRBJ1-2; TRBD1 matches 8 bases. The CDR3 spans 12 residues. CDR1 is SQVTM, CDR2 ANQGSEA, per germline. J gave up 7 bases and V 6 bases, and 7 bases lay outside the gene matches. In DNA form, the CDR3 reads TGCAGCGTACACAGGGGGTTGGTTGGCTACACCTTC. It specifies CSVHRGLVGYTF.

Here the CDR3 DNA reads TGTGCCAGCAGCCAAGATCGGCGGACTGAAGCTTTCTTT. It yields the protein CASSQDRRTEAFF. The chain employs TRBV3-1 and TRBJ1-1; D unresolved. Germline CDR1 and CDR2: LGHDT and YNNKEL (reference sequence). The V and J ends lost 0 bases and 5 bases respectively, with 7 bases between them. This CDR3 is built from 13 residues.

V is TRBV12-3 or TRBV12-4 and J is TRBJ2-5, with D possibly TRBD1 on 5 matching bases. This CDR3 comprises 14 residues. Trimming stripped 5 bases from V and 2 bases from J, with 12 bases between. The CDR3 sequence: CASSNPTVQETQYF. Here the CDR3 DNA reads TGTGCCAGCAGTAATCCGACAGTACAAGAGACCCAGTACTTC.

V is TRBV25-1 and J is TRBJ2-5; the match to TRBD2 covers 8 bases. The CDR3 has 15 amino acids. The V gene's germline CDR1 is MGHDK and CDR2 SYGVNS. V lost 3 bases to trimming and J lost 3 bases; unmatched junction nucleotides: 6. CDR3 sequence reads: CASSDPAGAKETQYF. CDR3 DNA: TGTGCCAGCAGTGACCCAGCGGGGGCAAAAGAGACCCAGTACTTC.

This sequence joins TRBV29-1 and TRBJ2-7; D gene unclear. Germline lookup yields CDR1 SQVTM and CDR2 ANQGSEA. Trimming removed 7 bases at V and 5 bases at J, with 12 bases between. This CDR3 has 11 residues. The CDR3: CSGGRVHEQYF. The CDR3 nucleotides are TGCAGCGGCGGTAGGGTCCACGAGCAGTACTTC.

This clonotype occurred a few times. The chain recombines TRBV6-5 with TRBJ1-1; 7 nucleotides align to TRBD1. The CDR3 sequence is 14 residues long. Germline-derived CDR1 and CDR2 are MNHEY and SVGAGI. V was pared by 5 bases and J by 4 bases, with 7 bases of the junction left unmatched. The CDR3 DNA reads as TGTGCCAGCAGTCCGACAGGGAGTAGCACTGAAGCTTTCTTT. It codes for CASSPTGSSTEAFF.